One and the same sample provided the 13 T cell receptor beta chains below, sequenced in a study of cytomegalovirus exposure and HLA in healthy donors. PCR used 60 Vbeta primers and 13 Jbeta primers. Measured with immunoSEQ multiplex PCR; TCRdb has only the in-frame clones, and not every one. The repertoire holds 100,000 to 150,000 clones, with around two thirds as singletons. The sequencing sample was made of PBMCs. The receptors derive from a woman aged 40 to 55 in good health and CMV-seronegative.

This clone was detected only a few times. The sample carries other DNA sequences with the same CDR3. This chain links TRBV6-1 with TRBJ1-4, with 9 positions matching TRBD1. Losses at the gene ends were 6 bases for V and 8 bases for J; bases not matched to a gene: 7. Germline CDR1 and CDR2: MNHNS and SASEGT. This CDR3 spans 14 amino acids. The CDR3 bases are TGTGCCAGCAGGGTCGGACAGGGGAAAGAAAAACTGTTTTTT. Protein sequence: CASRVGQGKEKLFF.

V and J are TRBV29-1 and TRBJ1-1; D possibly corresponds to TRBD1 (5 bases). The germline V gene encodes CDR1 SQVTM and CDR2 ANQGSEA. The CDR3 spans 13 residues. V dropped 6 bases and J dropped 5 bases, with 16 bases sitting between them. The CDR3 here is CSVADTERTEAFF. CDR3 DNA sequence: TGCAGCGTCGCGGACACCGAGAGGACTGAAGCTTTCTTT.

In this sample, this clone turned up once. CDR3 amino acids: CATGAWIGDRAGNTIYF. CDR3 DNA: TGTGCCACCGGGGCCTGGATTGGGGACAGGGCTGGAAACACCATATATTTT. The chain has TRBV15 and TRBJ1-3; 9 nucleotides match TRBD1. The CDR3 consists of 17 residues. Germline CDR1 is LNHNV and CDR2 is YYDKDF (reference sequence). The V gene end was trimmed by 8 bases and the J gene end by 2 bases; junction bases not matched to a gene: 13.

The J gene is TRBJ2-7, the V gene TRBV7-9; weak D call: TRBD2 (5 bases). Germline V gene data show CDR1 as SEHNR and CDR2 as FQNEAQ (reference sequence). Trimming removed 4 bases from V and 4 bases from J, with 11 bases in between. This CDR3 contains 13 residues. The CDR3 here is CASSSRGWYEQYF. In DNA, the CDR3 is TGTGCCAGCAGCTCCCGGGGTTGGTACGAGCAGTACTTC.

The V gene is TRBV28, the J gene TRBJ1-1; 7 nucleotides agree with TRBD1. The CDR3 covers 14 residues. The V segment lost 6 bases and the J segment 3 bases; nucleotides outside the gene matches: 7. The germline gives CDR1 MDHEN, CDR2 SYDVKM. CDR3 sequence (DNA): TGTGCCAGCAGCCCGCCTGACAGGGACACTGAAGCTTTCTTT. Its protein product is CASSPPDRDTEAFF. Looking up the rest from reference TRBV28 and TRBJ1-1 gives the full variable domain: DVKVTQSSRYLVKRTGEKVFLECVQDMDHENMFWYRQDPGLGLRLIYFSYDVKMKEKGDIPEGYSVSREKKERFSLILESASTNQTSMYLCASSPPDRDTEAFFGQGTRLTVV.

This clone showed up just a few times. The rearrangement uses TRBV6-5 and TRBJ1-1; a weak D match, TRBD1 (5 bases). Germline CDR1 is MNHEY and CDR2 is SVGAGI. This CDR3 comprises 12 residues. The germline V and J ends were trimmed by 5 bases and 6 bases, with 10 bases remaining between them. The CDR3 is CASSPGGAEAFF. The CDR3 DNA reads TGTGCCAGCAGTCCAGGAGGGGCTGAAGCTTTCTTT.

V and J are TRBV4-3 and TRBJ2-5; TRBD2 aligns across 9 bases. Germline CDR1 is LGHNA and CDR2 is YSLEER. J was trimmed by 14 bases and V by 0 bases; bases with no gene match: 7. The CDR3 extends over 13 amino acids. The CDR3 nucleotides are TGCGCCAGCAGCCAAGATTTAGGGACTAGCAGATACTTC. This codes for CASSQDLGTSRYF.

The V gene is TRBV11-2, the J gene TRBJ2-7; perhaps TRBD1 as D (5 bases). From germline, CDR1 is SGHAT and CDR2 FQNNGV. The CDR3 spans 13 residues. V lost 11 bases, J lost 5 bases, and 19 bases lay in between. CDR3 nucleotides: TGTGCCGGCCAGGCAGGGCTAGGAAACGAGCAGTACTTC. Protein product: CAGQAGLGNEQYF. Based on the CDR3 plus reference TRBV11-2 and TRBJ2-7, the full variable domain is EAGVAQSPRYKIIEKRQSVAFWCNPISGHATLYWYQQILGQGPKLLIQFQNNGVVDDSQLPKDRFSAERLKGVDSTLKIQPAKLEDSAVYLCAGQAGLGNEQYFGPGTRLTVT.

V gene TRBV7-9 combines with J gene TRBJ1-5, with D unclear. The germline V gene has CDR1 SEHNR and CDR2 FQNEAQ (reference sequence). V was trimmed by 5 bases and J by 0 bases, leaving 11 bases between them. The CDR3 is 15 residues long. For the CDR3, the DNA is TGTGCCAGCAGCCCACCCGGGAATAGCAATCAGCCCCAGCATTTT. Its protein is CASSPPGNSNQPQHF.

The chain has TRBV9 and TRBJ2-7; possible D gene TRBD2, 6 bases. Germline assignment: CDR1 SGDLS and CDR2 YYNGEE. V lost 4 bases and J 3 bases, leaving 20 bases between the germline ends. This CDR3 is 16 amino acids long. The CDR3 loop reads CASSYTGTQGVYEQYF. CDR3 DNA sequence: TGTGCCAGCAGCTATACCGGGACTCAAGGGGTCTACGAGCAGTACTTC.

A few counts support this clone. V gene TRBV28 combines with J gene TRBJ2-7; maybe TRBD1 (5 bases). With 1 base removed from V and 7 bases from J, the gap between germline ends came to 14 bases. CDR3 length: 14 residues. Germline-derived CDR1 and CDR2 are MDHEN and SYDVKM. The CDR3 region has the DNA TGTGCCAGCAGTTTATCAGGTTTAGGGGAAGAGCAGTACTTC. Amino acids: CASSLSGLGEEQYF.

The chain has TRBV7-6 and TRBJ1-1, with D unclear. Germline V gene lookup returns CDR1 SGHVS and CDR2 FNYEAQ. This CDR3 comprises 13 residues. V lost 0 bases and J 7 bases, leaving 9 bases between the germline ends. The CDR3 coding sequence is TGTGCCAGCAGCTTAGCGGGCCTCCGTGAAGCTTTCTTT. Translated: CASSLAGLREAFF.

This chain connects TRBV9 to TRBJ2-2; TRBD1 is a possible D gene (5 bases). The germline CDR1 and CDR2 sequences are SGDLS and YYNGEE. The CDR3 has 13 amino acids. V lost 6 bases to trimming and J lost 8 bases, with 14 bases between them. As DNA, the CDR3 is TGTGCCAGCAAAAGATCAGGGTCAGGGGAGCTGTTTTTT. Its translation is CASKRSGSGELFF. Together with reference TRBV9 and TRBJ2-2, the CDR3 gives the full variable domain: DSGVTQTPKHLITATGQRVTLRCSPRSGDLSVYWYQQSLDQGLQFLIQYYNGEERAKGNILERFSAQQFPDLHSELNLSSLELGDSALYFCASKRSGSGELFFGEGSRLTVL.